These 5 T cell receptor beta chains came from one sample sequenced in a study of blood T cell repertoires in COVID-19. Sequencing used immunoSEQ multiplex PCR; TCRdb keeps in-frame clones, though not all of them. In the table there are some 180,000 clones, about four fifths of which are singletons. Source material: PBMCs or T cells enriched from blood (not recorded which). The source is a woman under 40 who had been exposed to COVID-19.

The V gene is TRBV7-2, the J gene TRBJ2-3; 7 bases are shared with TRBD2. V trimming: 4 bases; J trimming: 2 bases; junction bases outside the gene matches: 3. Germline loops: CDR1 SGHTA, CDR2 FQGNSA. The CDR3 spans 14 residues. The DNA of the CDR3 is TGTGCCAGCAGCTACCGGGGGGACACAGATACGCAGTATTTT. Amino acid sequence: CASSYRGDTDTQYF.

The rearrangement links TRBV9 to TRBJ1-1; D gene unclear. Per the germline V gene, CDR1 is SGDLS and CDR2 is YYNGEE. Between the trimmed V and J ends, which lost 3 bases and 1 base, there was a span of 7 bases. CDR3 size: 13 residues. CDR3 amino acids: CASSATANTEAFF. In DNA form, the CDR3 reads TGTGCCAGCAGCGCTACAGCGAACACTGAAGCTTTCTTT. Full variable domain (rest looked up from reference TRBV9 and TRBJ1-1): DSGVTQTPKHLITATGQRVTLRCSPRSGDLSVYWYQQSLDQGLQFLIQYYNGEERAKGNILERFSAQQFPDLHSELNLSSLELGDSALYFCASSATANTEAFFGQGTRLTVV.

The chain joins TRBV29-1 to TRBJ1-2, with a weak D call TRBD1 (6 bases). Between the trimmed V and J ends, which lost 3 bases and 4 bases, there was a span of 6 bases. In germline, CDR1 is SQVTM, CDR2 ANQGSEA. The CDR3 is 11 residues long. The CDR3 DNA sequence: TGCAGCGTTGACAGGGGCTATGGCTACACCTTC. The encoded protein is CSVDRGYGYTF.

The CDR3 coding sequence is TGTGCCAGCAGCCAAGATTGGAACAGCTACTACGAGCAGTACTTC. The encoded protein is CASSQDWNSYYEQYF. The rearrangement links TRBV3-1 (or the pseudogene TRBV3-2) to TRBJ2-7; D unresolved. Germline V gene data show CDR1 as LGHDT and CDR2 as YNNKEL (reference sequence). V lost 0 bases and J lost 3, with 12 bases in between. The CDR3 loop spans 15 amino acids.

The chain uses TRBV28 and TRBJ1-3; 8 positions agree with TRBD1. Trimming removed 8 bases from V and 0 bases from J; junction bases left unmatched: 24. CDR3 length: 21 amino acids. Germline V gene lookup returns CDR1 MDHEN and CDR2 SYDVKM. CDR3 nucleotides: TGTGCCAGCCTCTCTGCGGCAACGGTTGGGACAGGTGAAAGCTCTGGAAACACCATATATTTT. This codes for CASLSAATVGTGESSGNTIYF.